The 32 T cell receptor beta chains in this list originate from one sample, sequenced in a study of T-cell reconstitution after alpha-beta-depleted transplantation in children. Construction of the TCRbeta library involved unique molecular identifiers. TCRdb called the PCR reads again in MiXCR, with one record for every CDR3 protein. The table shows roughly 500,000 distinct CDR3 sequences, with around 12% occurring only once. The sequenced sample was PBMCs from the stem cell graft donor, obtained from the stem cell graft. All receptors derive from a human donor who donated a stem cell graft to a child with combined immunodeficiency.

V usage is TRBV5-1 and J usage is TRBJ2-7; 14 nucleotides agree with TRBD2. The CDR3 is made up of 15 amino acids. CDR1 and CDR2 from the germline V gene are SGHRS and YFSETQ. After removal of 6 bases from V and 2 bases from J, the junction contained 4 bases not matched to a gene. CDR3 bases: TGCGCCAGCAAGACTAGCGGGAGGGGAACCTACGAGCAGTACTTC. The encoded protein is CASKTSGRGTYEQYF. Combining the CDR3 with reference TRBV5-1 and TRBJ2-7 gives the whole variable domain KAGVTQTPRYLIKTRGQQVTLSCSPISGHRSVSWYQQTPGQGLQFLFEYFSETQRNKGNFPGRFSGRQFSNSRSEMNVSTLELGDSALYLCASKTSGRGTYEQYFGPGTRLTVT.

This clonotype was seen only a few times. The gene calls are TRBV5-1 and TRBJ1-2; no firm D call. Germline V CDR1 and CDR2: SGHRS, YFSETQ. There are 15 residues in the CDR3. V gave up 4 bases and J gave up 8 bases, with 21 bases separating them. DNA for the CDR3: TGCGCCAGCAGCCTTGGGGTCCCGGACGGGCCCGGCTACACCTTC. Protein product: CASSLGVPDGPGYTF.

The gene calls are TRBV11-3 and TRBJ1-1, with D tentatively TRBD1 (5 bases). Trimming pared 5 bases from V and 11 bases from J, leaving 15 bases between. Germline assignment: CDR1 SGHNT and CDR2 YENEEA. The CDR3 totals 12 residues. In DNA form, the CDR3 reads TGTGCCAGCAGCCCGGGACCCGGGTATGCTTTCTTT. Its translation: CASSPGPGYAFF.

This chain connects TRBV4-3 to TRBJ2-3; no clear D gene. The CDR3 runs to 14 residues. Germline lookup yields CDR1 LGHNA and CDR2 YSLEER. Trimming removed 1 base at V and 14 bases at J, with 19 bases between. CDR3 protein: CASSQAKVSGPGYF. CDR3 bases: TGCGCCAGCAGCCAAGCTAAGGTTTCCGGGCCAGGGTATTTT.

The chain has TRBV7-2 and TRBJ1-1; D ambiguous. The germline CDR1 and CDR2 sequences are SGHTA and FQGNSA. The V end lost 5 bases, the J end lost 0 bases, and 7 bases lay between the germline ends. The CDR3 runs 13 residues. CDR3 loop: CASSPNMNTEAFF. The CDR3 region has the DNA TGTGCCAGCAGCCCCAATATGAACACTGAAGCTTTCTTT.

As for this clonotype: A much larger clone differs from this one at a single base, so this may be a read error. The V call is TRBV9, the J call TRBJ2-1, with 10 bases aligning to TRBD2. CDR3 size: 18 residues. Germline CDR1 reads SGDLS; CDR2 reads YYNGEE. The CDR3 sequence is CASIVDELAGPSYNEQFF. For the CDR3, the DNA is TGTGCCAGCATCGTAGACGAACTAGCGGGGCCTTCCTACAATGAGCAGTTCTTC.

This clonotype appeared many times. The genes are TRBV27 and TRBJ2-7, with 10 positions matching TRBD1. This CDR3 is built from 14 residues. Germline lookup yields CDR1 MNHEY and CDR2 SMNVEV (reference sequence). V lost 5 bases to trimming and J lost 5 bases; unmatched junction nucleotides: 6. DNA of the CDR3: TGTGCCAGCAGTCCCGGGACAGGGGCGAACGAGCAGTACTTC. Its protein is CASSPGTGANEQYF.

This clonotype has only a few counts. The germline gene is not matched at one end of the junction; a read error may be the cause. This chain joins TRBV7-7 and TRBJ2-3; the D gene is possibly TRBD2 (5 bases). The CDR3 has 14 amino acids. Germline CDR1 reads SSHAT; CDR2 reads FNYEAQ (reference sequence). Written as DNA, the CDR3 is TGTGCTAGCAGCTCCGGACTCGTGACAGATACGCAGTATTTT. It encodes CASSSGLVTDTQYF. Full variable domain (missing parts from reference TRBV7-7 and TRBJ2-3): GAGVSQSPRYKVTKRGQDVTLRCDPISSHATLYWYQQALGQGPEFLTYFNYEAQPDKSGLPSDRFSAERPEGSISTLTIQRTEQRDSAMYRCASSSGLVTDTQYFGPGTRLTVL.

The table lists this clonotype with many counts. The V and J genes are TRBV20-1 and TRBJ2-1; D might be TRBD1 or TRBD2, each matching 6 bases. The CDR3 consists of 15 residues. Germline-derived CDR1 and CDR2 are DFQATT and SNEGSKA (reference sequence). Trimming stripped 5 bases from V and 0 bases from J, with 14 bases between. The CDR3 sequence is CSALGGLASYNEQFF. Written as DNA, the CDR3 is TGCAGTGCTCTAGGGGGGCTGGCCTCCTACAATGAGCAGTTCTTC.

This clonotype appeared a few times. The rearrangement joins TRBV7-2 to TRBJ1-1, with D hard to call. From germline, CDR1 is SGHTA and CDR2 FQGNSA. The CDR3 length is 13 residues. Trimming removed 2 bases from V and 4 bases from J, with 8 bases in between. The CDR3 sequence is CASSLTALTEAFF. In nucleotides, the CDR3 is TGTGCCAGCAGCTTAACGGCGCTCACTGAAGCTTTCTTT.

Only a few counts were recorded for this clonotype. The V and J genes are TRBV15 and TRBJ1-4; D remains ambiguous. Germline V gives CDR1 LNHNV, CDR2 YYDKDF (reference sequence). The CDR3 length is 14 residues. V dropped 3 bases and J dropped 4 bases, with 9 bases sitting between them. The CDR3 reads CATSSGRNNEKLFF. CDR3 nucleotides: TGTGCCACCAGCAGTGGACGGAATAATGAAAAACTGTTTTTT.

This chain connects TRBV9 to TRBJ1-4; D call uncertain. The CDR3 consists of 15 residues. V lost 3 bases, J lost 0 bases, and 9 bases lay in between. Germline CDR1 SGDLS, CDR2 YYNGEE. The CDR3 DNA sequence: TGTGCCAGCAGCGAAGAGGGAGCAACTAATGAAAAACTGTTTTTT. This encodes CASSEEGATNEKLFF.

This clonotype has ten or more counts. The rearrangement uses TRBV12-3 or TRBV12-4 and TRBJ2-2; D tentatively reads TRBD1 or TRBD2 (5 bases each). Trimming left V 7 bases short and J 0 bases short, with 9 bases between. The CDR3 covers 14 residues. DNA for the CDR3: TGTGCCAGCACGGGACCCTCGAACACCGGGGAGCTGTTTTTT. This encodes CASTGPSNTGELFF.

This clonotype occurred many times. The chain carries TRBV4-2 and TRBJ1-2; possibly TRBD1 for D (5 bases). Trimming took off 3 bases at V and 8 bases at J, with 16 bases between the two ends. The CDR3 sequence is 14 residues long. The germline gives CDR1 LGHNA, CDR2 YNFKEQ. CDR3 amino acids: CASSQEGRPRGYTF. For the CDR3, the DNA is TGTGCCAGCAGCCAGGAGGGACGTCCGAGAGGCTACACCTTC.

This clonotype was counted many times. The V call is TRBV25-1, the J call TRBJ2-1; 9 bases are shared with TRBD2. Trimming took 11 bases from V and 0 from J; bases not matched to a gene: 2. Germline CDR1 is MGHDK and CDR2 is SYGVNS. The CDR3 is 13 residues long. This chain's CDR3 is CACSGSSYNEQFF. The DNA for the CDR3 is TGTGCCTGTAGCGGGAGCTCCTACAATGAGCAGTTCTTC.

In nucleotides, the CDR3 is TGCAGTGCTCCCGGGACAGGGGAGAGAAATGCTCCCCTGAACACTGAAGCTTTCTTT. Its protein is CSAPGTGERNAPLNTEAFF. The V call is TRBV20-1, the J call TRBJ1-1; 10 bases match TRBD1. The CDR3 totals 19 residues. After removal of 5 bases from V and 0 bases from J, the junction contained 18 bases not matched to a gene. Germline-derived CDR1 and CDR2 are DFQATT and SNEGSKA (reference sequence).

This chain uses TRBV5-5 with TRBJ2-7; 8 nucleotides agree with TRBD2. Trimming removed 4 bases from V and 7 bases from J; junction bases left unmatched: 13. Germline V CDR1 and CDR2: SGHKS, YYEKEE (reference sequence). There are 15 residues in the CDR3. The CDR3 nucleotides are TGTGCCAGCAGCCAACTAGCGGAGAACACCTTGGAGCAGTACTTC. It specifies CASSQLAENTLEQYF.

J is TRBJ2-7 and V is TRBV14; D remains unclear. CDR1 and CDR2 (germline): SGHDN, FVKESK. There are 13 residues in the CDR3. The V end was cut by 2 bases, the J end by 0 bases, with 5 bases between. The chain's CDR3 is CASSQTNSYEQYF. The CDR3 DNA sequence: TGTGCCAGCAGCCAAACGAACTCCTACGAGCAGTACTTC.

This clonotype occurred a few times. The rearrangement joins TRBV7-6 to TRBJ2-2; D unresolved. The V gene's germline CDR1 is SGHVS and CDR2 FNYEAQ. With 5 bases removed from V and 6 bases from J, the gap between germline ends came to 7 bases. The CDR3 is 12 residues long. This chain's CDR3 is CASSPYSGELFF. CDR3 nucleotide sequence: TGTGCCAGCAGCCCGTATTCCGGGGAGCTGTTTTTT.

The chain links TRBV24-1 to TRBJ2-1; the match to TRBD2 covers 11 bases. The CDR3 totals 15 residues. The germline gives CDR1 KGHDR, CDR2 SFDVKD. V was clipped by 4 bases and J by 8 bases; unmatched bases: 6. This CDR3 is CATSDRLAGRDEQFF. CDR3 bases: TGTGCCACCAGTGACCGACTAGCGGGACGCGATGAGCAGTTCTTC.

This clonotype was observed a handful of times. The chain uses TRBV27 and TRBJ2-1, with D possibly being TRBD2 (6 bases). V shed 3 bases and J shed 6 bases, with 12 bases lying between them. The CDR3 loop spans 14 amino acids. Germline CDR1 is MNHEY and CDR2 is SMNVEV (reference sequence). CDR3: CASSFAGFGNEQFF. CDR3 DNA: TGTGCCAGCAGTTTTGCGGGATTCGGCAATGAGCAGTTCTTC.

This clonotype was recorded at least ten times. The V gene is TRBV24-1, the J gene TRBJ2-3; TRBD2 matches 7 bases. Germline CDR1 is KGHDR and CDR2 is SFDVKD. The CDR3 is 16 residues long. The V and J ends lost 1 base and 5 bases, in that order; junction bases with no gene match: 8. The CDR3 spells CATSDLRGSSLDTQYF. CDR3 DNA sequence: TGTGCCACCAGTGATTTACGCGGGAGTAGTTTAGATACGCAGTATTTT.

CDR3 nucleotides: TGCAGTGCTAGACGGACAGGGAGAACTGAAGCTTTCTTT. Its translation is CSARRTGRTEAFF. The V gene is TRBV20-1, the J gene TRBJ1-1; the match to TRBD1 covers 8 bases. The CDR3 length is 13 residues. Germline CDR1 reads DFQATT; CDR2 reads SNEGSKA (reference sequence). V gave up 2 bases and J gave up 5 bases; unmatched junction bases: 4.

The chain couples TRBV30 to TRBJ2-2; 11 nucleotides agree with TRBD2. V lost 6 bases, J lost 4 bases, and 7 bases stayed unmatched. This CDR3 has 15 amino acids. Looked up from germline, CDR1 is GTSNPN and CDR2 is SVGIG (reference sequence). CDR3 coding DNA: TGTGCCTGTGCCCTACTAGCGGGAGTCACCGGGGAGCTGTTTTTT. Amino acids: CACALLAGVTGELFF.

The chain employs TRBV4-2 and TRBJ2-2, with a possible D match to TRBD2 (5 bases). Germline loops: CDR1 LGHNA, CDR2 YNFKEQ. The CDR3 extends over 17 amino acids. V lost 4 bases to trimming and J lost 0 bases, with 15 bases between them. The CDR3 DNA sequence: TGTGCCAGCAGCCTTATGGAGGCGGATCCGAACACCGGGGAGCTGTTTTTT. Translated, it gives CASSLMEADPNTGELFF.

The chain uses TRBV7-9 and TRBJ2-3, with unresolved D. Trimming removed 5 bases from V and 9 bases from J, with 15 bases in between. The germline V gene has CDR1 SEHNR and CDR2 FQNEAQ (reference sequence). The CDR3 contains 13 residues. For the CDR3, the DNA is TGTGCCAGCAGCCCCCGAGACCTCACCACGCAGTATTTT. Protein sequence: CASSPRDLTTQYF.

The chain couples TRBV7-9 to TRBJ2-5, with 10 bases that match TRBD1. V trimming: 6 bases; J trimming: 5 bases; junction bases outside the gene matches: 6. This CDR3 spans 14 amino acids. Per germline, CDR1 SEHNR and CDR2 FQNEAQ (reference sequence). CDR3 in DNA: TGTGCCAGCAGTCGGGACAGGGGAGAGGAGACCCAGTACTTC. As protein: CASSRDRGEETQYF.

The V call is TRBV6-5, the J call TRBJ1-6; D possibly corresponds to TRBD1 (5 bases). Germline values: CDR1 MNHEY, CDR2 SVGAGI. The CDR3 length is 16 residues. Trimming left V 0 bases short and J 10 bases short, with 16 bases between. CDR3 sequence reads: CASSYSRGGMGSPLHF. The CDR3 DNA reads as TGTGCCAGCAGTTACTCGAGGGGAGGAATGGGCTCACCCCTCCACTTT.

This chain uses TRBV6-1 with TRBJ2-3, with TRBD2 identical over 8 bases. The ends lost 6 bases at V and 2 bases at J; junction bases unmatched: 7. The CDR3 contains 15 residues. Germline CDR1 is MNHNS and CDR2 is SASEGT. CDR3 nucleotide sequence: TGTGCCAGCAGGACCGGACTAGCCTACACAGATACGCAGTATTTT. Protein product: CASRTGLAYTDTQYF.

This clonotype has a count of ten or more. The gene calls are TRBV12-3 or TRBV12-4 and TRBJ2-7; D possibly matches TRBD1 or TRBD2 (6 bases each). The CDR3 has 14 residues. V dropped 3 bases and J dropped 4 bases, with 13 bases sitting between them. The CDR3 DNA is TGTGCCAGCAGTTTCGGGGGCGCCGGATACGAGCAGTACTTC. The encoded protein is CASSFGGAGYEQYF.

This clonotype was seen a few times. The chain combines TRBV29-1 with TRBJ1-1; D is unresolved. This CDR3 contains 13 residues. Trimming left V 1 base short and J 8 bases short, with 14 bases between. The germline V gene encodes CDR1 SQVTM and CDR2 ANQGSEA. CDR3 sequence: CSVEVGSGGEAFF. In DNA, the CDR3 is TGCAGCGTTGAAGTTGGAAGCGGAGGAGAAGCTTTCTTT.

This clonotype was seen only once. The rearrangement joins TRBV5-6 to TRBJ2-3; D may correspond to TRBD1 or TRBD2 (5 bases each). The germline V gene encodes CDR1 SGHDT and CDR2 YYEEEE. This CDR3 has 13 amino acids. The V end lost 5 bases, the J end lost 2 bases, and 9 bases lay between the germline ends. The CDR3 loop is CASSPGHTDTQYF. The CDR3 nucleotides read TGTGCCAGCAGTCCGGGGCACACAGATACGCAGTATTTT.